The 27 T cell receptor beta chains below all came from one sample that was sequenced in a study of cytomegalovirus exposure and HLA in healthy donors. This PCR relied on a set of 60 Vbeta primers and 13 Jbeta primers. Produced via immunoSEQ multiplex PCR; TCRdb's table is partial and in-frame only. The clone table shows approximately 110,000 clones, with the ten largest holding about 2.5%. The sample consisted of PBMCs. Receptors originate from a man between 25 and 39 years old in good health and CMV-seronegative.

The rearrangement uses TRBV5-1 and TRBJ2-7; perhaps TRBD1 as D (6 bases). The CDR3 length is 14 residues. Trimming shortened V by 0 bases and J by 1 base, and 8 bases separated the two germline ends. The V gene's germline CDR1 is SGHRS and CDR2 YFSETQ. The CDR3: CASSLERGSYEQYF. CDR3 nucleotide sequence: TGCGCCAGCAGCTTGGAGAGGGGGTCCTACGAGCAGTACTTC.

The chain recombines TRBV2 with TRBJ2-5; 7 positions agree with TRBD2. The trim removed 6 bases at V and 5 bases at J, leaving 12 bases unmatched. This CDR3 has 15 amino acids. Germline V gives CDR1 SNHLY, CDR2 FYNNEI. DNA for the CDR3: TGTGCCAGCAGGAGGACTAGATCGGCGACGGAGACCCAGTACTTC. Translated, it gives CASRRTRSATETQYF.

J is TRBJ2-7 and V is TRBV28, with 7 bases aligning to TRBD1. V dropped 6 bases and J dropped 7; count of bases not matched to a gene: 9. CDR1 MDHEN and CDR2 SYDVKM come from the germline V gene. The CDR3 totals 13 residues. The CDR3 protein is CASSPRQGTEQYF. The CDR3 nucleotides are TGTGCCAGCAGCCCTCGACAGGGTACGGAGCAGTACTTC.

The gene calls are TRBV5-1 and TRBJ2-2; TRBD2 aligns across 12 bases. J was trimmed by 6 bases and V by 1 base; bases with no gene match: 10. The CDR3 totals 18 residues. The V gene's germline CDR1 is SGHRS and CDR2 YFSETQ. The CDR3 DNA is TGCGCCAGCAGCTTGAAGGCGACTAGCGGGAGTGGTGCCGGGGAGCTGTTTTTT. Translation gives CASSLKATSGSGAGELFF.

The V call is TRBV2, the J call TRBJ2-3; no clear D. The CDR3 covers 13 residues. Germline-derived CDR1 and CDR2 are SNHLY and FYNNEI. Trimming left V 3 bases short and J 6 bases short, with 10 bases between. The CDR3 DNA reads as TGTGCCAGCAGTGAGTGGAGCCCGGATACGCAGTATTTT. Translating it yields CASSEWSPDTQYF.

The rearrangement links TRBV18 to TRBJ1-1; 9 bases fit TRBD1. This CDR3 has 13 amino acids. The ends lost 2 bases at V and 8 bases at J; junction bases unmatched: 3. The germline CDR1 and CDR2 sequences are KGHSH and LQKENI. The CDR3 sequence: CASSPRDRAEAFF. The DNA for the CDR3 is TGTGCCAGCTCACCAAGGGACAGGGCAGAAGCTTTCTTT.

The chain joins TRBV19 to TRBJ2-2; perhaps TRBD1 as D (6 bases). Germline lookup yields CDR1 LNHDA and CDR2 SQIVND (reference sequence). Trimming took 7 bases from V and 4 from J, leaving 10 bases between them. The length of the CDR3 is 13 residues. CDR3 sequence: CASIQGPTGELFF. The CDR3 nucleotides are TGTGCCAGTATACAGGGACCCACCGGGGAGCTGTTTTTT.

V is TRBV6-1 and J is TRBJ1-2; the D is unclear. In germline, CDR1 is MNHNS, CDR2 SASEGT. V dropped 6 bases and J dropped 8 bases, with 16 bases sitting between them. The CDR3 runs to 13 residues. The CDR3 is CASRRGSLSGYTF. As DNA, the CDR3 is TGTGCCAGCAGGCGGGGAAGCCTATCAGGCTACACCTTC.

The CDR3 here is CASSEDGYGYTF. Written as DNA, the CDR3 is TGTGCCAGCAGTGAAGACGGGTATGGCTACACCTTC. The V and J genes are TRBV2 and TRBJ1-2, with D hard to call. Germline loops: CDR1 SNHLY, CDR2 FYNNEI. The germline V and J ends were trimmed by 1 base and 5 bases, with 5 bases remaining between them. The CDR3 totals 12 residues. Full variable domain (outside the CDR3, taken from reference TRBV2 and TRBJ1-2): EPEVTQTPSHQVTQMGQEVILRCVPISNHLYFYWYRQILGQKVEFLVSFYNNEISEKSEIFDDQFSVERPDGSNFTLKIRSTKLEDSAMYFCASSEDGYGYTFGSGTRLTVV.

In DNA, the CDR3 is TGTGCCAGCAGTCACGCTAGCAGGCTCAATGAGCAGTTCTTC. It translates to CASSHASRLNEQFF. The chain has TRBV27 and TRBJ2-1; a possible D gene is TRBD2 (5 bases). The CDR3 consists of 14 residues. The V gene's germline CDR1 is MNHEY and CDR2 SMNVEV (reference sequence). V was pared by 5 bases and J by 6 bases, with 14 bases between.

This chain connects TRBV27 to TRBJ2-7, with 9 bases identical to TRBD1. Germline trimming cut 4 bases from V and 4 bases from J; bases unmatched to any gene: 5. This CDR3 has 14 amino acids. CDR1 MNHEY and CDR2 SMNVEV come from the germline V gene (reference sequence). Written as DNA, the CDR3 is TGTGCCAGCAGTTATGGGACAGGGAGGTACGAGCAGTACTTC. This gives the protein CASSYGTGRYEQYF.

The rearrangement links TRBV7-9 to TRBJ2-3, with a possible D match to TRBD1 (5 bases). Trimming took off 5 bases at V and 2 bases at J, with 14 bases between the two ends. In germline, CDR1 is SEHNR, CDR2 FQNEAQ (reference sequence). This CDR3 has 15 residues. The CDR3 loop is CASSDTSDITDTQYF. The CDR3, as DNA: TGTGCCAGCAGCGACACTTCGGACATCACAGATACGCAGTATTTT.

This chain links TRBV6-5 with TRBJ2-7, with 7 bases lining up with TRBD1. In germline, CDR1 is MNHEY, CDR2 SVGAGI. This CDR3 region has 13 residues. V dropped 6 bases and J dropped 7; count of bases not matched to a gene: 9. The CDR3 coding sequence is TGTGCCAGCAGCTCAGGGGGTCGCCCAGAGCAGTACTTC. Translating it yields CASSSGGRPEQYF.

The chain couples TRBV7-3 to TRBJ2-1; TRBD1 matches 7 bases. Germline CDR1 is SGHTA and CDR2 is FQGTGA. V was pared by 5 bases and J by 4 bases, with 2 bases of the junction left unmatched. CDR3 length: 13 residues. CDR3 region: CASSTGQYNEQFF. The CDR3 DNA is TGTGCCAGCAGCACGGGACAGTACAATGAGCAGTTCTTC.

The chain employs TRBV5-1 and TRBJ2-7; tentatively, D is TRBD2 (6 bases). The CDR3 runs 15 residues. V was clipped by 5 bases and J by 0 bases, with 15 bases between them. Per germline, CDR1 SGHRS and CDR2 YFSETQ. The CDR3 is CASRLEGTDSYEQYF. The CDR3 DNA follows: TGCGCCAGCAGGCTGGAGGGGACGGACTCCTACGAGCAGTACTTC. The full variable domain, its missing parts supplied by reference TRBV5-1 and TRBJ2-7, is KAGVTQTPRYLIKTRGQQVTLSCSPISGHRSVSWYQQTPGQGLQFLFEYFSETQRNKGNFPGRFSGRQFSNSRSEMNVSTLELGDSALYLCASRLEGTDSYEQYFGPGTRLTVT.

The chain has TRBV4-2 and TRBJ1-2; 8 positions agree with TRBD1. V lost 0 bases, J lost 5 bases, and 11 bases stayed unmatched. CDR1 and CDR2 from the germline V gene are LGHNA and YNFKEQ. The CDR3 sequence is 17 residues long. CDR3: CASSQDGQGMGGYGYTF. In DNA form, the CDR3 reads TGTGCCAGCAGCCAAGATGGACAGGGAATGGGAGGGTATGGCTACACCTTC.

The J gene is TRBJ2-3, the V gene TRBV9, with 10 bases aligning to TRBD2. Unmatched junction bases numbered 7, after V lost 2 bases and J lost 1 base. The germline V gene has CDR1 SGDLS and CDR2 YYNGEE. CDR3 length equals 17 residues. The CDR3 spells CASSVLAGESGTDTQYF. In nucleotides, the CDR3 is TGTGCCAGCAGCGTCCTAGCGGGAGAAAGCGGCACAGATACGCAGTATTTT.

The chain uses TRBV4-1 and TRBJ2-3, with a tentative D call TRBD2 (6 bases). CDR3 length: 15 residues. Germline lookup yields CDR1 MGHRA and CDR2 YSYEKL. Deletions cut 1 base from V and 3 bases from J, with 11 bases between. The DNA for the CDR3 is TGCGCCAGCAGCCAAGGAGGGAGGCCGACAGATACGCAGTATTTT. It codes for CASSQGGRPTDTQYF.

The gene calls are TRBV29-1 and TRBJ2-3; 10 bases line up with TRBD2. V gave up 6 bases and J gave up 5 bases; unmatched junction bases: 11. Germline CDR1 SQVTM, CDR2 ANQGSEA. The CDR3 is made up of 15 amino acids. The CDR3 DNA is TGCAGCGTCCGAACACTAGCGGGAAAACAAGATACGCAGTATTTT. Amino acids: CSVRTLAGKQDTQYF.

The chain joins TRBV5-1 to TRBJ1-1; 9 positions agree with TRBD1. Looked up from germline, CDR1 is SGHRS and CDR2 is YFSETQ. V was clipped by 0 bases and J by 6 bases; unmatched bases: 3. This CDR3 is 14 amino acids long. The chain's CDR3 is CASSLDRTGAEAFF. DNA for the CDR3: TGCGCCAGCAGCTTGGATAGGACAGGGGCTGAAGCTTTCTTT.

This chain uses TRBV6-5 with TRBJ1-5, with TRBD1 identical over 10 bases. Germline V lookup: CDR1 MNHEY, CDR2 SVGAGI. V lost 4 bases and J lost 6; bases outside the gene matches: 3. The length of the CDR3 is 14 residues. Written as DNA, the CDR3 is TGTGCCAGCAGTTTACGGACAGGGGGTCAGCCCCAGCATTTT. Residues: CASSLRTGGQPQHF.

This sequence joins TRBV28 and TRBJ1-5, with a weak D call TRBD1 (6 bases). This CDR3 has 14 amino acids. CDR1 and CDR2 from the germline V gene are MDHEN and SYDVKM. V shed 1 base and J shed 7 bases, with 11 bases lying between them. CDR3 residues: CASSLSGVRQPQHF. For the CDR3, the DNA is TGTGCCAGCAGTTTATCAGGGGTCCGGCAGCCCCAGCATTTT.

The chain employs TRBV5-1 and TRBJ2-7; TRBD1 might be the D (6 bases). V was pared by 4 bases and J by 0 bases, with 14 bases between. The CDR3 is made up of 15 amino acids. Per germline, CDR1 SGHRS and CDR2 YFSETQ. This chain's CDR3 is CASSLDSLSSYEQYF. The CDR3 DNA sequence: TGCGCCAGCAGCCTGGACAGCTTGAGCTCCTACGAGCAGTACTTC.

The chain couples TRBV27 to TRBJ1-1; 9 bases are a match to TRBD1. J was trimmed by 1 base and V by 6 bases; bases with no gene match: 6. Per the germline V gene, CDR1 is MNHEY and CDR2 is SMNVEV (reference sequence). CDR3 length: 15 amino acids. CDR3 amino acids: CASRIGTGRNTEAFF. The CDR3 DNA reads TGTGCCAGCAGAATCGGGACAGGGAGGAACACTGAAGCTTTCTTT.

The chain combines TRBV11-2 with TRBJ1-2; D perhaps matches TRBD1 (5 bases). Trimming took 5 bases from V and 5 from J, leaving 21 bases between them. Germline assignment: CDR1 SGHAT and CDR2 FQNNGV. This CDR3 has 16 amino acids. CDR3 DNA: TGTGCCAGCAGCGTGCCCGGAGGGGTGAGGGGTTATGGCTACACCTTC. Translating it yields CASSVPGGVRGYGYTF. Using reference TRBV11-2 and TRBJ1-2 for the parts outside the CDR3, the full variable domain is EAGVAQSPRYKIIEKRQSVAFWCNPISGHATLYWYQQILGQGPKLLIQFQNNGVVDDSQLPKDRFSAERLKGVDSTLKIQPAKLEDSAVYLCASSVPGGVRGYGYTFGSGTRLTVV.

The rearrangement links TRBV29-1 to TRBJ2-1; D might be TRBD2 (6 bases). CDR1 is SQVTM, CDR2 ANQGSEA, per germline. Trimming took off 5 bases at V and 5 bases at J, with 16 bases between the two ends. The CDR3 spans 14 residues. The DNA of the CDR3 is TGCAGCGTTATCCGGGGCGGGGTTAACAATGAGCAGTTCTTC. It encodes CSVIRGGVNNEQFF.

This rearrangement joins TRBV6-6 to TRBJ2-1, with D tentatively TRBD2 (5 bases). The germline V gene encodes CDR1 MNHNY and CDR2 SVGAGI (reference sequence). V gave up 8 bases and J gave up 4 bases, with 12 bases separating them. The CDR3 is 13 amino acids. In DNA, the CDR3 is TGTGCCAGCTCGAGACTACATTACAATGAGCAGTTCTTC. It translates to CASSRLHYNEQFF.